The 28 T cell receptor beta chains below all came from one sample that was sequenced in a study of blood T cell repertoires in COVID-19. Measured with immunoSEQ multiplex PCR; TCRdb has only the in-frame clones, and not every one. The sample shows roughly 76,000 clones, roughly 85% of them seen only once. Specimen: peripheral blood. These receptors came from a man aged 25-45 years with acute or convalescent COVID-19.

This clone appeared a single time. This rearrangement joins TRBV10-3 to TRBJ1-5; TRBD1 matches 7 bases. Germline trimming cut 7 bases from V and 7 bases from J; bases unmatched to any gene: 10. The CDR3 extends over 14 amino acids. Per germline, CDR1 ENHRY and CDR2 SYGVKD. In DNA, the CDR3 is TGTGCCATCAAGGGGGCAGGGGAAGAGCAGCCCCAGCATTTT. Translating it yields CAIKGAGEEQPQHF.

This clone was seen a handful of times. The V call is TRBV11-1, the J call TRBJ1-1; 8 nucleotides match TRBD1. Germline V lookup: CDR1 SGHAT, CDR2 FQDESV (reference sequence). CDR3 length equals 14 residues. Losses at the gene ends were 1 base for V and 5 bases for J; bases not matched to a gene: 3. The CDR3 DNA sequence: TGTGCCAGCAGCTTAGGGACAGGGAGGACTGAAGCTTTCTTT. Protein sequence: CASSLGTGRTEAFF.

CDR3 region: CASRGLFSTDTQYF. The CDR3 nucleotides read TGTGCCAGCAGGGGACTTTTTTCCACAGATACGCAGTATTTT. The rearrangement links TRBV27 to TRBJ2-3; D perhaps matches TRBD2 (6 bases). Germline CDR1 is MNHEY and CDR2 is SMNVEV (reference sequence). Trimming left V 6 bases short and J 2 bases short, with 12 bases between. The CDR3 length is 14 residues.

The rearrangement joins TRBV7-3 to TRBJ2-1; D is uncertain. This CDR3 is built from 10 residues. Germline V gene sequence: CDR1 SGHTA, CDR2 FQGTGA. Deletions cut 2 bases from V and 15 bases from J, with 8 bases between. For the CDR3, the DNA is TGTGCCAGCAGCTTAGCCCCCGGGTTCTTC. Translation gives CASSLAPGFF.

The chain couples TRBV3-1 (or the pseudogene TRBV3-2) to TRBJ2-1, with TRBD1 as a possible D gene (6 bases). V gave up 2 bases and J gave up 6 bases, with 11 bases separating them. This CDR3 spans 14 amino acids. The germline CDR1 and CDR2 sequences are LGHDT and YNNKEL (reference sequence). Written as DNA, the CDR3 is TGTGCCAGCAGCCAACCGGGACAACGCAATGAGCAGTTCTTC. Amino acid sequence: CASSQPGQRNEQFF.

In its sample, this clone is medium-sized. The chain joins TRBV5-1 to TRBJ2-2; 8 nucleotides align to TRBD2. Trimming took 4 bases from V and 1 from J; bases not matched to a gene: 6. Germline V CDR1 and CDR2: SGHRS, YFSETQ. The CDR3 is 16 residues long. For the CDR3, the DNA is TGCGCCAGCAGCCCCCCGCTAGCGGGGAACACCGGGGAGCTGTTTTTT. Protein: CASSPPLAGNTGELFF.

The rearrangement uses TRBV29-1 and TRBJ2-3; the match to TRBD2 covers 7 bases. V was clipped by 1 base and J by 4 bases; unmatched bases: 8. The CDR3 length is 15 residues. Germline V gives CDR1 SQVTM, CDR2 ANQGSEA. The DNA of the CDR3 is TGCAGCGTTGAAGTGGGCGGGAGTTGGTCAGATACGCAGTATTTT. Protein product: CSVEVGGSWSDTQYF.

The chain is built from TRBV10-3 and TRBJ2-7; D gene uncertain. The CDR3 length is 13 residues. Germline CDR1 and CDR2: ENHRY and SYGVKD. The V and J ends lost 0 bases and 2 bases respectively, with 5 bases between them. CDR3 region: CAISESSAYEQYF. CDR3 DNA sequence: TGTGCCATCAGTGAGTCGAGTGCCTACGAGCAGTACTTC.

V gene TRBV28 combines with J gene TRBJ1-3; D is uncertain. Trimming cost V 7 bases and J 2 bases, with 12 bases left between them. The CDR3 spans 14 residues. CDR1 and CDR2 from the germline V gene are MDHEN and SYDVKM. CDR3 residues: CASKAGGTGNTIYF. The CDR3 coding sequence is TGTGCCAGCAAAGCTGGAGGGACTGGAAACACCATATATTTT.

The chain employs TRBV4-3 and TRBJ1-2; 10 bases are shared with TRBD1. The junction had 2 bases not matched to a gene; V was cut back by 1 base and J by 6 bases. Germline V gene lookup returns CDR1 LGHNA and CDR2 YSLEER. This CDR3 contains 14 residues. Here the CDR3 reads CASSQAGTGDGYTF. For the CDR3, the DNA is TGCGCCAGCAGCCAAGCCGGGACAGGGGATGGCTACACCTTC.

The rearrangement links TRBV7-9 to TRBJ2-7, with a tentative D call TRBD1 (5 bases). This CDR3 is built from 13 residues. Germline V gives CDR1 SEHNR, CDR2 FQNEAQ (reference sequence). Trimming removed 5 bases from V and 4 bases from J, with 12 bases in between. The chain's CDR3 is CASSGQGGYEQYF. Written as DNA, the CDR3 is TGTGCCAGCAGCGGCCAGGGTGGATACGAGCAGTACTTC. The full variable domain, with the rest looked up from reference TRBV7-9 and TRBJ2-7, is DTGVSQNPRHKITKRGQNVTFRCDPISEHNRLYWYRQTLGQGPEFLTYFQNEAQLEKSRLLSDRFSAERPKGSFSTLEIQRTEQGDSAMYLCASSGQGGYEQYFGPGTRLTVT.

V gene TRBV6-6 combines with J gene TRBJ1-1; D gene ambiguous. The V end lost 3 bases, the J end lost 3 bases, and 8 bases lay between the germline ends. CDR1 MNHNY and CDR2 SVGAGI come from the germline V gene (reference sequence). The CDR3 runs to 13 residues. The CDR3 DNA follows: TGTGCCAGCAGTTATGAGGCGGACACTGAAGCTTTCTTT. As protein: CASSYEADTEAFF.

The chain joins TRBV4-3 to TRBJ2-1, with TRBD1 as a possible D gene (6 bases). CDR1 is LGHNA and CDR2 is YSLEER in the germline V gene. V lost 0 bases, J lost 6 bases, and 15 bases lay in between. The CDR3 runs to 16 residues. This CDR3 reads CASSQDQGSVSNEQFF. CDR3 nucleotide sequence: TGCGCCAGCAGCCAAGATCAGGGGTCAGTGAGCAATGAGCAGTTCTTC.

J is TRBJ2-1 and V is TRBV30; 7 nucleotides match TRBD2. Germline V gene sequence: CDR1 GTSNPN, CDR2 SVGIG (reference sequence). The CDR3 spans 16 residues. Trimming removed 0 bases from V and 6 bases from J; junction bases left unmatched: 11. CDR3 in amino acids: CAWSVLPGGGGNEQFF. As DNA, the CDR3 is TGTGCCTGGAGTGTACTGCCGGGAGGCGGGGGCAATGAGCAGTTCTTC.

This sequence joins TRBV19 and TRBJ2-3; 9 bases agree with TRBD1. The junction had 6 bases not matched to a gene; V was cut back by 5 bases and J by 3 bases. CDR1 LNHDA and CDR2 SQIVND come from the germline V gene (reference sequence). The CDR3 is 15 residues long. This CDR3 is CASSPGTGRTDTQYF. For the CDR3, the DNA is TGTGCCAGTAGTCCGGGGACAGGGAGGACAGATACGCAGTATTTT.

This clone was counted a single time. V gene TRBV6-2 or TRBV6-3 combines with J gene TRBJ2-7; 10 positions match TRBD2. The CDR3 consists of 14 residues. Looked up from germline, CDR1 is MNHEY and CDR2 is SVGEGT. V lost 6 bases to trimming and J lost 3 bases; unmatched junction nucleotides: 5. In DNA, the CDR3 is TGTGCCAGCAGCCCTAGCGGGAGACGCTACGAGCAGTACTTC. It yields the protein CASSPSGRRYEQYF.

V gene TRBV11-2 combines with J gene TRBJ1-2; D might be TRBD1 (5 bases). Germline CDR1 SGHAT, CDR2 FQNNGV. This CDR3 spans 13 amino acids. V was shortened by 2 bases and J by 2 bases, with 6 bases between the two germline ends. This chain's CDR3 is CASSLNRNYGYTF. CDR3 in DNA: TGTGCCAGCAGCTTAAACAGGAACTATGGCTACACCTTC.

This clone was counted between two and nine times. J is TRBJ2-4 and V is TRBV6-5; D call uncertain. This CDR3 contains 13 residues. Germline CDR1 and CDR2: MNHEY and SVGAGI. The V gene lost 2 bases and the J gene lost 6 bases, with 8 bases spanning the gap. The CDR3 nucleotides are TGTGCCAGCAGTTACGCGACGGGAAACATTCAGTACTTC. Translated: CASSYATGNIQYF.

The rearrangement uses TRBV18 and TRBJ2-1; 10 bases map to TRBD2. This CDR3 has 16 residues. Germline V gene lookup returns CDR1 KGHSH and CDR2 LQKENI. The ends lost 3 bases at V and 7 bases at J; junction bases unmatched: 9. The CDR3 is CASSPTGTSGTNEQFF. CDR3 DNA sequence: TGTGCCAGCTCACCGACGGGTACTAGCGGGACAAATGAGCAGTTCTTC. The complete variable domain, with remaining parts taken from reference TRBV18 and TRBJ2-1, reads NAGVMQNPRHLVRRRGQEARLRCSPMKGHSHVYWYRQLPEEGLKFMVYLQKENIIDESGMPKERFSAEFPKEGPSILRIQQVVRGDSAAYFCASSPTGTSGTNEQFFGPGTRLTVL.

This clone appeared a single time. The rearrangement joins TRBV9 to TRBJ2-4; TRBD1 matches at 9 bases. J lost 3 bases, V lost 3 bases, and 4 bases had no gene match. Germline CDR1 SGDLS, CDR2 YYNGEE. The CDR3 consists of 15 residues. As DNA, the CDR3 is TGTGCCAGCAGCGGACAGGGGGAAGACAAAAACATTCAGTACTTC. Translation gives CASSGQGEDKNIQYF.

V is TRBV28 and J is TRBJ2-3; D is perhaps TRBD2 (5 bases). Germline V gives CDR1 MDHEN, CDR2 SYDVKM. CDR3 size: 14 residues. Trimming removed 4 bases from V and 5 bases from J, with 13 bases in between. CDR3 DNA sequence: TGTGCCAGCAGTTCGGGCCCTGGGAGAGATACGCAGTATTTT. The encoded protein is CASSSGPGRDTQYF.

This clone was recorded a few times. The chain carries TRBV19 and TRBJ2-7, with TRBD2 matching over 7 bases. J lost 4 bases, V lost 5 bases, and 5 bases had no gene match. CDR3 length: 13 residues. Germline loops: CDR1 LNHDA, CDR2 SQIVND (reference sequence). CDR3 nucleotides: TGTGCCAGTAGTGCGAAGGGAGGGTACGAGCAGTACTTC. Translated: CASSAKGGYEQYF.

The V gene is TRBV28, the J gene TRBJ2-2; TRBD2 matches 9 bases. Trimming removed 2 bases from V and 8 bases from J; junction bases left unmatched: 9. This CDR3 region has 16 residues. Germline CDR1 MDHEN, CDR2 SYDVKM. The CDR3 loop reads CASSLLAGTRMGELFF. In nucleotides, the CDR3 is TGTGCCAGCAGTTTACTAGCGGGGACGCGTATGGGGGAGCTGTTTTTT.

This chain joins TRBV2 and TRBJ2-2; 9 nucleotides align to TRBD1. There are 15 residues in the CDR3. After removal of 5 bases from V and 5 bases from J, the junction contained 6 bases not matched to a gene. Germline-derived CDR1 and CDR2 are SNHLY and FYNNEI. CDR3 residues: CASSPGTGQTGELFF. The CDR3 nucleotides read TGTGCCAGCAGTCCCGGGACAGGGCAAACCGGGGAGCTGTTTTTT.

The chain links TRBV18 to TRBJ1-4, with D perhaps matching TRBD1 (6 bases). The CDR3 covers 14 residues. Trimming removed 6 bases at V and 3 bases at J, with 11 bases between. Germline values: CDR1 KGHSH, CDR2 LQKENI. CDR3: CASSSTGSNEKLFF. The CDR3 nucleotides are TGTGCCAGCTCCTCGACAGGATCTAATGAAAAACTGTTTTTT.

The chain has TRBV2 and TRBJ2-3; D gene unclear. The CDR3 sequence is 13 residues long. The germline V and J ends were trimmed by 0 bases and 6 bases, with 7 bases remaining between them. CDR1 SNHLY and CDR2 FYNNEI come from the germline V gene. CDR3 in amino acids: CASSEARVDTQYF. CDR3 in DNA: TGTGCCAGCAGTGAAGCACGCGTGGATACGCAGTATTTT.

The genes are TRBV11-2 and TRBJ2-1; D call uncertain. The V and J ends lost 2 bases and 5 bases respectively, with 7 bases between them. Germline V gene data show CDR1 as SGHAT and CDR2 as FQNNGV. This CDR3 has 13 residues. DNA of the CDR3: TGTGCCAGCAGCTTATCTCCCCACAATGAGCAGTTCTTC. It yields the protein CASSLSPHNEQFF.

The J gene is TRBJ1-2, the V gene TRBV5-6, with no clear D. Trimming shortened V by 2 bases and J by 3 bases, and 5 bases separated the two germline ends. The CDR3 contains 12 residues. From germline, CDR1 is SGHDT and CDR2 YYEEEE. CDR3 region: CASSLSYYGYTF. Here the CDR3 DNA reads TGTGCCAGCAGCTTATCCTACTATGGCTACACCTTC.